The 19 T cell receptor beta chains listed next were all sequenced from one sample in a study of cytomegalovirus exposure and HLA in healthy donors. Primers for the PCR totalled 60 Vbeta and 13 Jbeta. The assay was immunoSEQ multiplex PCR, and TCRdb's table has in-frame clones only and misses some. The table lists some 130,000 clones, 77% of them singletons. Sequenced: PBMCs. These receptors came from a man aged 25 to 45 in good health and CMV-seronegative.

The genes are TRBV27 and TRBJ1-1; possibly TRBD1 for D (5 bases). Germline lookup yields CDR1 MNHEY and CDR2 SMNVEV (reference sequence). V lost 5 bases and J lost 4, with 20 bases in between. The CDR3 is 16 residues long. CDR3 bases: TGTGCCAGCAGTCCTCTGCATTCCGGGGGAGGCACTGAAGCTTTCTTT. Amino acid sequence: CASSPLHSGGGTEAFF.

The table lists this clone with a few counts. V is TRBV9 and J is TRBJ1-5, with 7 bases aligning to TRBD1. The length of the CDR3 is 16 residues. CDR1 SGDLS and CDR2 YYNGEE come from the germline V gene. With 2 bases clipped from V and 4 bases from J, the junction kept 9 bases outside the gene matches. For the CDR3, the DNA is TGTGCCAGCAGCGTGAAGAGCAGGGGGTTAAATCAGCCCCAGCATTTT. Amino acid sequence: CASSVKSRGLNQPQHF.

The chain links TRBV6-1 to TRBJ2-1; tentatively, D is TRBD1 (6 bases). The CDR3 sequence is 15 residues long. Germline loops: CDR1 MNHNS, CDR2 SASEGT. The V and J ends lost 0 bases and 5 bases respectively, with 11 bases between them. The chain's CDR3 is CASSEAPDSNNEQFF. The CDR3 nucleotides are TGTGCCAGCAGTGAAGCCCCGGACAGTAACAATGAGCAGTTCTTC.

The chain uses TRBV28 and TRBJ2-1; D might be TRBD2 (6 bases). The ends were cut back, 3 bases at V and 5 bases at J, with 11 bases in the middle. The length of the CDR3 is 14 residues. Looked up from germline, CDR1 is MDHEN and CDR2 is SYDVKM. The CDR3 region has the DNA TGTGCCAGCAGTTTGGCGGGGATAAACAATGAGCAGTTCTTC. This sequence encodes CASSLAGINNEQFF.

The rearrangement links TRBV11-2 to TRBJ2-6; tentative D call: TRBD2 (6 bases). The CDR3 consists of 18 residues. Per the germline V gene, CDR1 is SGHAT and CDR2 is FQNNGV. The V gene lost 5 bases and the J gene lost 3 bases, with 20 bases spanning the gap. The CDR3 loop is CASSPGGGSAYGANVLTF. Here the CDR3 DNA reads TGTGCCAGCAGCCCCGGTGGAGGGTCAGCGTATGGGGCCAACGTCCTGACTTTC.

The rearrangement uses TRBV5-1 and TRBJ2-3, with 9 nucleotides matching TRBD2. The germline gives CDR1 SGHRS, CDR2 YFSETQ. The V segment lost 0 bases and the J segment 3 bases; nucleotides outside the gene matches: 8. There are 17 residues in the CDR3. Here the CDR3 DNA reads TGCGCCAGCAGCTTGGTGGCGGGAGGGCCCTTTACAGATACGCAGTATTTT. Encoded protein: CASSLVAGGPFTDTQYF.

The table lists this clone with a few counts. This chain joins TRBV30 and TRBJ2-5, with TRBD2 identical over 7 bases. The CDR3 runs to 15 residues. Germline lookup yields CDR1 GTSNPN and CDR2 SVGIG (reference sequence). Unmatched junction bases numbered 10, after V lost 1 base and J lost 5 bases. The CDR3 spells CAWSGGASGGETQYF. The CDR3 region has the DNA TGTGCCTGGAGTGGGGGTGCTAGCGGTGGGGAGACCCAGTACTTC.

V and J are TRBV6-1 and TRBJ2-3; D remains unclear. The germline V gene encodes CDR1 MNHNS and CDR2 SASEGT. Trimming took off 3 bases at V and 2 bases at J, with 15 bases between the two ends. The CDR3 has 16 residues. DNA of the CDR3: TGTGCCAGCAGTGATGGGTTACAGTCTCTCACAGATACGCAGTATTTT. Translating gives CASSDGLQSLTDTQYF.

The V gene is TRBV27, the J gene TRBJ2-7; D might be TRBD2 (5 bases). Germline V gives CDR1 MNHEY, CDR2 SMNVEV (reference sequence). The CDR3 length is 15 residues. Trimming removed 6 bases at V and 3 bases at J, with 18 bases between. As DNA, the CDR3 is TGTGCCAGCAGGGGTGCGGGTTGGGGTAACTACGAGCAGTACTTC. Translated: CASRGAGWGNYEQYF.

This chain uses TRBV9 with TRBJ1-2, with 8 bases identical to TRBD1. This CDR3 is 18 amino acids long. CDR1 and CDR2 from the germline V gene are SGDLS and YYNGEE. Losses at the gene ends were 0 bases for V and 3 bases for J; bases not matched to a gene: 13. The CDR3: CASSVESEPRTGYYGYTF. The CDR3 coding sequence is TGTGCCAGCAGCGTAGAGTCCGAGCCCCGGACAGGGTACTATGGCTACACCTTC.

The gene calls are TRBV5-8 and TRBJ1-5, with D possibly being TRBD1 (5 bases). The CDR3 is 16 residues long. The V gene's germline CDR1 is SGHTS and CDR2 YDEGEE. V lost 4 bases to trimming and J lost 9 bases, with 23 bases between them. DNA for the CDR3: TGTGCCAGCAGCCCTGAAGGGACGGGGGGACGATGGCCCCAGCATTTT. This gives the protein CASSPEGTGGRWPQHF.

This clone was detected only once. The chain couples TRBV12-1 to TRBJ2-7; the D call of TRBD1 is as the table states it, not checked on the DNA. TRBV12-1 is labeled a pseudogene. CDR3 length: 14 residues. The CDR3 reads CASSFIRISYEQYF. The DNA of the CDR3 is TGTGCCAGCAGCTTTATCAGGATCTCCTACGAGCAGTACTTC.

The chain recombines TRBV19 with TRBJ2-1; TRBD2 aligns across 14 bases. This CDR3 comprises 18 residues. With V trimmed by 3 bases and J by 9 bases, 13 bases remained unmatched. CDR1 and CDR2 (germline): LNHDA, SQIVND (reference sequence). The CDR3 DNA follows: TGTGCCAGTAGTATCAGACTAGCGGGAGGGGTCGGGGTAAGTGAGCAGTTCTTC. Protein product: CASSIRLAGGVGVSEQFF.

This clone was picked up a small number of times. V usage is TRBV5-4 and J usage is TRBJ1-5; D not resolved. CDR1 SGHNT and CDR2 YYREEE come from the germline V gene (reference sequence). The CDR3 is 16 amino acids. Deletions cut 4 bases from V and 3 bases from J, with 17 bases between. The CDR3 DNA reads TGTGCCAGCAGCCCCGACCCGGGGTCTATCAATCAGCCCCAGCATTTT. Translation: CASSPDPGSINQPQHF.

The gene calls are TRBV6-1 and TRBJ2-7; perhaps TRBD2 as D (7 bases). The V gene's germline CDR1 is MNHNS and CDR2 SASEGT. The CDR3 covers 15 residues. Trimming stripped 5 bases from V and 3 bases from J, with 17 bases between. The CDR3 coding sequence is TGTGCCAGCAGTCCTCCCTGGGGAGGGGGCTACGAGCAGTACTTC. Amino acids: CASSPPWGGGYEQYF.

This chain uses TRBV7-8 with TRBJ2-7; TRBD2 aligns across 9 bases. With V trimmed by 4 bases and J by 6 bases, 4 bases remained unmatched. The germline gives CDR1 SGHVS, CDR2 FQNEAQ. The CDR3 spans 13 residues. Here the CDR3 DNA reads TGTGCCAGCAGCTCTAGCGGGATTCGCGAGCAGTACTTC. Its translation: CASSSSGIREQYF.

In DNA form, the CDR3 reads TGTGCCAGCTCAAAAATATCGGGTTATGAGGAGCAGTACTTC. Its translation is CASSKISGYEEQYF. The rearrangement joins TRBV18 to TRBJ2-7; D gene uncertain. Germline CDR1 KGHSH, CDR2 LQKENI. The germline V and J ends were trimmed by 5 bases and 7 bases, with 18 bases remaining between them. CDR3 length: 14 residues.

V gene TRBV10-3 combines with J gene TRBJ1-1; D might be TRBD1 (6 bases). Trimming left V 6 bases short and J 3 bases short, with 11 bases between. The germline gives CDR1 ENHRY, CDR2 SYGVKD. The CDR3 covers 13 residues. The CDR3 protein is CAISDTGYTEAFF. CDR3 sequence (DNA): TGTGCCATCAGCGATACAGGGTACACTGAAGCTTTCTTT.

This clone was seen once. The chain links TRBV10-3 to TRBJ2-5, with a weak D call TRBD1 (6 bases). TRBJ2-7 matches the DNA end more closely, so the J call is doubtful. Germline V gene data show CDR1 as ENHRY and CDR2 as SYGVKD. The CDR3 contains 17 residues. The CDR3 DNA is TGTGCCATCAGTGGGGGCTTTAATCAGCGAGGGGGCTACGAGCAGTACTTC. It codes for CAISGGFNQRGGYEQYF.